This entry is about one T cell receptor (beta chain). The CDR3 spans 13 residues. Germline V lookup: CDR1 MNHEY, CDR2 SMNVEV (reference sequence). V lost 2 bases and J lost 4, with 7 bases in between. The protocol was immunoSEQ multiplex PCR, while the TCRdb copy is restricted to in-frame clones and leaves out a portion. The table records tens of thousands of clones, around three quarters of them present only once. The sample originates from a study of PD-L1 blockade in urothelial cancer. This TCR was sampled from a man between 65 and 85 years old with urothelial cancer. This sample comprised PBMCs, obtained around atezolizumab (anti-PD-L1) treatment. The gene calls are TRBV27 and TRBJ2-3; the D gene is possibly TRBD1 (6 bases). The CDR3 protein is CASSLQGSDTQYF. The DNA for the CDR3 is TGTGCCAGCAGTTTACAGGGGTCAGATACGCAGTATTTT.